The T cell receptor beta chain under discussion was sequenced for a study of T cell responses to AZD1222 COVID-19 vaccine. Looking at the study overall: Investigators merged groups given second doses at roughly 4 or roughly 12 weeks.

In regard to this clone: The antigen is unknown.

Study results and caveats: Clonal diversity was possibly underestimated, and white British individuals and females predominated among donors.

Libraries were prepared by immunoSEQ multiplex PCR; TCRdb keeps only in-frame clonotypes and omits some of them. Of over 150,000 clones in the sample, about nine tenths were seen once. Trimming left V 4 bases short and J 5 bases short, with 6 bases between. This CDR3 comprises 12 residues. Per germline, CDR1 LGHDT and CDR2 YNNKEL (reference sequence). The sequence was obtained from an adult in good health. The sample consisted of peripheral blood, taken on day 0 of AZD1222 vaccination. The chain uses TRBV3-1 (or the pseudogene TRBV3-2) and TRBJ2-1; weak D call: TRBD2 (6 bases). The CDR3 region is CASSRRDNEQFF. CDR3 DNA: TGTGCCAGCAGCCGGAGGGACAATGAGCAGTTCTTC.